What follows are 21 T cell receptor beta chains derived from one specimen sequenced in a study of blood T cells in healthy people across ages. It was with a sample-barcoded 5' primer and a J-beta primer mix that a second PCR of about 7 to 12 cycles was run. TCRdb reprocessed the 5' RACE reads via MiXCR and lists one record per CDR3 protein. The data hold nearly 800,000 distinct CDR3 sequences, with 45% to 70% observed a single time. The sequencing sample was made of blood. The receptors come from a middle-aged man in good health.

This clonotype has more than one count but fewer than ten. The CDR3 region has the DNA TGCAGTGCGGGAAAAACCGGGACTACAACCTACGAGCAGTACTTC. Its protein is CSAGKTGTTTYEQYF. The rearrangement uses TRBV20-1 and TRBJ2-7; the match to TRBD2 covers 7 bases. With 6 bases clipped from V and 2 bases from J, the junction kept 13 bases outside the gene matches. The germline V gene has CDR1 DFQATT and CDR2 SNEGSKA (reference sequence). There are 15 residues in the CDR3.

The gene calls are TRBV7-2 and TRBJ2-3; tentative D call: TRBD1 (6 bases). This CDR3 comprises 15 residues. Germline V gene data show CDR1 as SGHTA and CDR2 as FQGNSA. V shed 1 base and J shed 6 bases, with 14 bases lying between them. The CDR3 reads CASSLVGASEDTQYF. The CDR3 nucleotides are TGTGCCAGCAGCTTAGTGGGGGCATCGGAGGATACGCAGTATTTT. Supplemented by reference TRBV7-2 and TRBJ2-3, the full variable domain reads GAGVSQSPSNKVTEKGKDVELRCDPISGHTALYWYRQSLGQGLEFLIYFQGNSAPDKSGLPSDRFSAERTGGSVSTLTIQRTQQEDSAVYLCASSLVGASEDTQYFGPGTRLTVL.

The rearrangement uses TRBV9 and TRBJ2-7; 10 positions agree with TRBD1. In germline, CDR1 is SGDLS, CDR2 YYNGEE. CDR3 length: 17 amino acids. Trimming took 1 base from V and 3 from J; bases not matched to a gene: 10. CDR3 protein: CASSVSITGTGDYEQYF. CDR3 DNA sequence: TGTGCCAGCAGCGTATCCATAACCGGGACAGGGGACTACGAGCAGTACTTC. The variable domain in full, completed from reference TRBV9 and TRBJ2-7, reads DSGVTQTPKHLITATGQRVTLRCSPRSGDLSVYWYQQSLDQGLQFLIQYYNGEERAKGNILERFSAQQFPDLHSELNLSSLELGDSALYFCASSVSITGTGDYEQYFGPGTRLTVT.

With respect to this clonotype: One end of the junction is discordant with germline, which a read error may explain. V and J are TRBV7-3 and TRBJ2-3, with 10 bases matching TRBD2. This CDR3 spans 16 amino acids. Germline lookup yields CDR1 SGHTA and CDR2 FQGTGA. CDR3 sequence (DNA): TGTGTCAGCAGCCTCCAGCGGGGGGGCGACACAGATACGCAGTATTTT. This translates into CVSSLQRGGDTDTQYF.

This chain links TRBV15 with TRBJ1-1; no clear D gene. The CDR3 is 14 amino acids. The V gene lost 0 bases and the J gene lost 5 bases, with 10 bases spanning the gap. CDR1 and CDR2 from the germline V gene are LNHNV and YYDKDF (reference sequence). The CDR3 DNA follows: TGTGCCACCAGCAGAGATCGGGGATCGACTGAAGCTTTCTTT. Residues: CATSRDRGSTEAFF.

The V call is TRBV29-1, the J call TRBJ2-5; the match to TRBD1 covers 7 bases. V was pared by 5 bases and J by 2 bases, with 11 bases of the junction left unmatched. This CDR3 is 15 amino acids long. Germline V gene lookup returns CDR1 SQVTM and CDR2 ANQGSEA. This chain's CDR3 is CSVTPGTVPQETQYF. CDR3 nucleotide sequence: TGCAGCGTTACTCCAGGGACAGTTCCACAAGAGACCCAGTACTTC.

V gene TRBV6-2 or TRBV6-3 combines with J gene TRBJ2-1; the D is unclear. Germline loops: CDR1 MNHEY, CDR2 SVGEGT. Trimming took off 4 bases at V and 2 bases at J, with 9 bases between the two ends. The CDR3 sequence is 14 residues long. Here the CDR3 DNA reads TGTGCCAGCAGTTCGATTGTGGCCTACAATGAGCAGTTCTTC. Amino acids: CASSSIVAYNEQFF.

The chain couples TRBV9 to TRBJ1-2; 8 positions match TRBD1. V was pared by 4 bases and J by 7 bases, with 6 bases of the junction left unmatched. CDR1 is SGDLS, CDR2 YYNGEE, per germline. The CDR3 loop spans 13 amino acids. As DNA, the CDR3 is TGTGCCAGCAGCCCAACGACAGGGGTTGGCTACACCTTC. Translating it yields CASSPTTGVGYTF.

The CDR3 sequence is CSAENQGLINEQFF. The DNA for the CDR3 is TGCAGTGCGGAAAACCAGGGGCTAATCAATGAGCAGTTCTTC. The chain couples TRBV20-1 to TRBJ2-1; maybe TRBD1 (6 bases). This CDR3 is built from 14 residues. CDR1 and CDR2 from the germline V gene are DFQATT and SNEGSKA (reference sequence). Trimming shortened V by 6 bases and J by 6 bases, and 18 bases separated the two germline ends.

Points on this clonotype: With a much larger clone just one base away, this may be a read error. The chain is built from TRBV25-1 and TRBJ2-3; a possible D gene is TRBD1 (5 bases). V lost 1 base and J 4 bases, leaving 15 bases between the germline ends. Germline CDR1 MGHDK, CDR2 SYGVNS. The CDR3 is 16 residues long. CDR3 protein: CASSELQGGFADTQYF. DNA for the CDR3: TGTGCCAGCAGTGAATTGCAGGGCGGTTTCGCAGATACGCAGTATTTT.

The chain is built from TRBV20-1 and TRBJ2-7; D call uncertain. With 7 bases removed from V and 0 bases from J, the gap between germline ends came to 13 bases. The CDR3 length is 13 residues. Germline CDR1 reads DFQATT; CDR2 reads SNEGSKA (reference sequence). CDR3 region: CSGYSESSYEQYF. The CDR3 coding sequence is TGCAGTGGTTACAGTGAAAGCTCCTACGAGCAGTACTTC.

This chain joins TRBV10-3 and TRBJ1-1; a possible D gene is TRBD1 (5 bases). Trimming removed 3 bases from V and 0 bases from J, with 14 bases in between. Germline values: CDR1 ENHRY, CDR2 SYGVKD. The CDR3 spans 16 residues. CDR3 loop: CAISDPTEGMNTEAFF. As DNA, the CDR3 is TGTGCCATCAGTGACCCGACAGAAGGGATGAACACTGAAGCTTTCTTT.

This clonotype was found a few times. V usage is TRBV4-3 and J usage is TRBJ2-7; D is ambiguous. Germline V gene data show CDR1 as LGHNA and CDR2 as YSLEER. This CDR3 is 14 amino acids long. V shed 3 bases and J shed 2 bases, with 11 bases lying between them. CDR3 DNA: TGCGCCAGCAGCCAGGCTAGGAGCACCTACGAGCAGTACTTC. As protein: CASSQARSTYEQYF.

CDR3 sequence: CASSFLASASTDTQYF. Here the CDR3 DNA reads TGTGCCAGCAGCTTTTTGGCAAGCGCTAGCACAGATACGCAGTATTTT. This rearrangement joins TRBV7-9 to TRBJ2-3; no clear D gene. The CDR3 consists of 16 residues. The V gene lost 3 bases and the J gene lost 0 bases, with 13 bases spanning the gap. CDR1 SEHNR and CDR2 FQNEAQ come from the germline V gene (reference sequence).

This clonotype is a singleton in its sample. V is TRBV7-3 and J is TRBJ2-1; D is unresolved. CDR1 SGHTA and CDR2 FQGTGA come from the germline V gene. Between the trimmed V and J ends, which lost 0 bases and 2 bases, there was a span of 8 bases. The CDR3 has 15 residues. The CDR3, as DNA: TGTGCCAGCAGCTTAACAGCTCAAACCTACAATGAGCAGTTCTTC. It translates to CASSLTAQTYNEQFF.

Only a few counts were recorded for this clonotype. J is TRBJ2-3 and V is TRBV29-1; TRBD1 matches 9 bases. The CDR3 length is 15 residues. The germline gives CDR1 SQVTM, CDR2 ANQGSEA. The V gene end was trimmed by 6 bases and the J gene end by 3 bases; junction bases not matched to a gene: 10. The CDR3 nucleotides read TGCAGCGTCGCCCCGGGACAGGGTCGGACAGATACGCAGTATTTT. Protein sequence: CSVAPGQGRTDTQYF.

This clonotype was seen only a few times. CDR3 in amino acids: CASSGRVYEQYF. The CDR3 DNA reads TGTGCCAGCAGCGGCAGGGTCTACGAGCAGTACTTC. The V gene is TRBV21-1, the J gene TRBJ2-7; the table calls TRBD2, which could not be checked here. TRBV21-1 represents a pseudogene. The CDR3 is 12 amino acids.

V is TRBV29-1 and J is TRBJ2-1; 11 bases line up with TRBD2. This CDR3 has 17 residues. After removal of 0 bases from V and 0 bases from J, the junction contained 4 bases not matched to a gene. Germline-derived CDR1 and CDR2 are SQVTM and ANQGSEA. CDR3: CSVEDLGLADSYNEQFF. The CDR3 DNA reads as TGCAGCGTTGAAGATCTGGGACTAGCGGACTCCTACAATGAGCAGTTCTTC.

The chain employs TRBV9 and TRBJ1-4; D not certain. Trimming took off 7 bases at V and 6 bases at J, with 10 bases between the two ends. The CDR3 runs 12 residues. Germline CDR1 SGDLS, CDR2 YYNGEE. This CDR3 is CASSGLDEKLFF. Written as DNA, the CDR3 is TGTGCCAGCTCGGGTCTGGATGAAAAACTGTTTTTT. Using reference TRBV9 and TRBJ1-4 for the parts outside the CDR3, the full variable domain is DSGVTQTPKHLITATGQRVTLRCSPRSGDLSVYWYQQSLDQGLQFLIQYYNGEERAKGNILERFSAQQFPDLHSELNLSSLELGDSALYFCASSGLDEKLFFGSGTQLSVL.

The gene calls are TRBV19 and TRBJ2-7, with 7 positions matching TRBD1. The DNA end is more similar to TRBJ2-5, so the J call may be wrong. The CDR3 totals 15 residues. CDR1 is LNHDA and CDR2 is SQIVND in the germline V gene (reference sequence). The CDR3 protein is CASSPGGGGMETQYF. The CDR3 DNA reads as TGTGCCAGTAGTCCAGGGGGTGGCGGAATGGAGACCCAGTACTTC.

CDR3 residues: CASSPHEGYTQYF. For the CDR3, the DNA is TGTGCCAGCAGTCCTCATGAGGGGTATACGCAGTATTTT. The V and J genes are TRBV12-3 or TRBV12-4 and TRBJ2-3; D tentatively fits TRBD1 or TRBD2 (5 bases each). The CDR3 contains 13 residues. The V gene lost 5 bases and the J gene lost 7 bases, with 13 bases spanning the gap.